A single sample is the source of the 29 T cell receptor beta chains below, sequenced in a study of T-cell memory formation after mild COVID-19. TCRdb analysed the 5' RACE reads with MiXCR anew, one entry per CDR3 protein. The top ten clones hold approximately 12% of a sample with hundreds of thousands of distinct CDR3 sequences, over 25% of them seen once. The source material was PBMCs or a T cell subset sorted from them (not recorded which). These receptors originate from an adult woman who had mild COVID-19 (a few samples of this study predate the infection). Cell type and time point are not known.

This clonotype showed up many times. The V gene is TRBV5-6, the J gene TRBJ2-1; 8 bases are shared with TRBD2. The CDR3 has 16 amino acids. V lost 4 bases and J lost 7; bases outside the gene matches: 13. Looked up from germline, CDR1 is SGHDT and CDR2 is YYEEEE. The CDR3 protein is CASSIPSGGQRNEQFF. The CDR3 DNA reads TGTGCCAGCAGCATCCCTTCGGGGGGGCAGAGGAATGAGCAGTTCTTC.

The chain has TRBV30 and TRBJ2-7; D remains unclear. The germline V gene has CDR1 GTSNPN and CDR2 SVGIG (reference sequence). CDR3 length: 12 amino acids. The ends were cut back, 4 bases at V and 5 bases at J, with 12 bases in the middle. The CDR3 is CAWMVVGHEQYF. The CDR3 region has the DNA TGTGCCTGGATGGTCGTGGGTCACGAGCAGTACTTC.

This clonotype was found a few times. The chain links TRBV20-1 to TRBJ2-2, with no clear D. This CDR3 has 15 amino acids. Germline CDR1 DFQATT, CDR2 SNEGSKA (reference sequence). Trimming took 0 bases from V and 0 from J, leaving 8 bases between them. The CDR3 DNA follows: TGCAGTGCTAGAGATTTAAAAGCGAACACCGGGGAGCTGTTTTTT. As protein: CSARDLKANTGELFF.

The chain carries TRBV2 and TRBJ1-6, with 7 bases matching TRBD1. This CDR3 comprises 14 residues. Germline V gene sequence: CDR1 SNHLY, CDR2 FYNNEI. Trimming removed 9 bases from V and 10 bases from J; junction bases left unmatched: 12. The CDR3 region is CASNSQGVGSPLHF. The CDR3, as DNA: TGTGCCAGTAATTCCCAGGGGGTAGGGTCACCCCTCCACTTT.

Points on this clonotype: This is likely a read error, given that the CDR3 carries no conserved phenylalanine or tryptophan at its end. CDR3 sequence reads: CASRGQGTEAFL. The CDR3 bases are TGTGCCAGCAGGGGACAGGGTACTGAAGCTTTCCTT. V gene TRBV11-2 combines with J gene TRBJ1-1; TRBD1 matches 9 bases. Trimming at V came to 6 bases and at J to 5 bases, leaving 1 base not matched to a gene. This CDR3 is built from 12 residues. Germline V gives CDR1 SGHAT, CDR2 FQNNGV.

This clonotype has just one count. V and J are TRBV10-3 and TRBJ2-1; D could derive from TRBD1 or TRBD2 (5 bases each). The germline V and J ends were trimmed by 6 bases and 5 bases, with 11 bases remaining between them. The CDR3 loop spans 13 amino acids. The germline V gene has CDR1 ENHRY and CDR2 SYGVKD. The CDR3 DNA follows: TGTGCCATCAGCGGGGACGGCCACAATGAGCAGTTCTTC. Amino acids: CAISGDGHNEQFF.

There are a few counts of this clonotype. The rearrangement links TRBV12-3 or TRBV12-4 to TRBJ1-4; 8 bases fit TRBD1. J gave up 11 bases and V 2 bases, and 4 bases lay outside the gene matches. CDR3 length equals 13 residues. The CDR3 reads CASSLRQGAKLFF. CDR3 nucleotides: TGTGCCAGCAGTTTAAGGCAGGGGGCGAAACTGTTTTTT.

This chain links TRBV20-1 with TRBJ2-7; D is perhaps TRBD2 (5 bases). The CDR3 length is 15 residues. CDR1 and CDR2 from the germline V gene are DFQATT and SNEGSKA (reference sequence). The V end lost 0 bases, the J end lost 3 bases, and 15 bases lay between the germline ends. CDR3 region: CSARDAHTGSYEQYF. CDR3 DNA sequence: TGCAGTGCTAGAGATGCGCACACGGGGAGCTACGAGCAGTACTTC.

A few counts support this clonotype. Written as DNA, the CDR3 is TGCAGCGTTGTTGGTTTCGGGAGGGCCGGCTATGGCTACACCTTC. It translates to CSVVGFGRAGYGYTF. The rearrangement links TRBV29-1 to TRBJ1-2; the D is unclear. The V end was cut by 4 bases, the J end by 4 bases, with 19 bases between. The CDR3 length is 15 residues. Per germline, CDR1 SQVTM and CDR2 ANQGSEA.

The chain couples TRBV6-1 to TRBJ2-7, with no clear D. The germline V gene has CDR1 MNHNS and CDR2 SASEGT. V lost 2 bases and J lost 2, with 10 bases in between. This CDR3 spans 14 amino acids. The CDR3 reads CASSEQRVPYEQYF. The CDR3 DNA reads TGTGCCAGCAGTGAACAACGTGTCCCCTACGAGCAGTACTTC.

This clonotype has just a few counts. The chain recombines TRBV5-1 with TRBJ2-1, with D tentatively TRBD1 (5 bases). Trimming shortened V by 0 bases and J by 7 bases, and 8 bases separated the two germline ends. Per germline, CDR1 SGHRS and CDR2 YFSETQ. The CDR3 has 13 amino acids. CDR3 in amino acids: CASSLEQGNEQFF. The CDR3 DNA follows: TGCGCCAGCAGCTTGGAGCAGGGAAATGAGCAGTTCTTC.

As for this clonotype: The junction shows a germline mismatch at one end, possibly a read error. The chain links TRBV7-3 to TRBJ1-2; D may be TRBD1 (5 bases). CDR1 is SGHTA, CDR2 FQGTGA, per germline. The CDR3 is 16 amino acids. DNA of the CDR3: TGTGCCAGCAGCTTAACCGGGACCGCCTCATCCTATCGCTACACCTTC. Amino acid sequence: CASSLTGTASSYRYTF.

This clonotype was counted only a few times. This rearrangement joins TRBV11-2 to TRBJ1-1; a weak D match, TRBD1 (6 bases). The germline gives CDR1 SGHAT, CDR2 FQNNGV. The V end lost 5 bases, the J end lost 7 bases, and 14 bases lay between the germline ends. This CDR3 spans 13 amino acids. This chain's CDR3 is CASSGRGTGEAFF. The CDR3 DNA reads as TGTGCCAGCAGCGGGAGGGGGACGGGTGAAGCTTTCTTT.

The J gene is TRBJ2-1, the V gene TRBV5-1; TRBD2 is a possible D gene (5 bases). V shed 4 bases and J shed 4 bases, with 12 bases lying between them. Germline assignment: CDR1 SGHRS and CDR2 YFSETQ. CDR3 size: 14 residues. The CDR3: CASSVSTSYNEQFF. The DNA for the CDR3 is TGCGCCAGCAGCGTATCAACTAGTTACAATGAGCAGTTCTTC.

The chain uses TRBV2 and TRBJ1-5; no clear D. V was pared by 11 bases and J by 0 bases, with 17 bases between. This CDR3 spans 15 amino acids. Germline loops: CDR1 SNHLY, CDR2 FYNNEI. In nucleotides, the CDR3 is TGTGCCTGTTCGGCAGGACCTTATAGCAATCAGCCCCAGCATTTT. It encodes CACSAGPYSNQPQHF.

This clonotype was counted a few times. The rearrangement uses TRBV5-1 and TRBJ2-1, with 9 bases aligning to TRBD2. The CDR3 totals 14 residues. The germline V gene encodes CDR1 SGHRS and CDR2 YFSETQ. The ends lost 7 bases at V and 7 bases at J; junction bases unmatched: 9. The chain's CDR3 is CASDSGGPANEQFF. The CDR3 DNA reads TGCGCCAGCGACAGCGGGGGGCCGGCAAATGAGCAGTTCTTC. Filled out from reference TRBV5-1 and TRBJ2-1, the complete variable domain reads KAGVTQTPRYLIKTRGQQVTLSCSPISGHRSVSWYQQTPGQGLQFLFEYFSETQRNKGNFPGRFSGRQFSNSRSEMNVSTLELGDSALYLCASDSGGPANEQFFGPGTRLTVL.

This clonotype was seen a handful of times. The CDR3 loop is CAISEGRNGYGYTF. The CDR3 DNA reads TGTGCCATCAGTGAGGGAAGGAACGGCTATGGCTACACCTTC. The chain employs TRBV10-3 and TRBJ1-2; D unresolved. Germline V gene sequence: CDR1 ENHRY, CDR2 SYGVKD. V was pared by 2 bases and J by 4 bases, with 11 bases between. The CDR3 has 14 amino acids.

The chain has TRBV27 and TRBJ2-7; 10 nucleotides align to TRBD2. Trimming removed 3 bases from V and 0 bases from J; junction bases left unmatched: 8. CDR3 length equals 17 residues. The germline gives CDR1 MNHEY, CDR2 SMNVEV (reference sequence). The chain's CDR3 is CASSLGLAGVPSYEQYF. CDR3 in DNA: TGTGCCAGCAGTTTGGGGCTAGCGGGAGTCCCCTCCTACGAGCAGTACTTC.

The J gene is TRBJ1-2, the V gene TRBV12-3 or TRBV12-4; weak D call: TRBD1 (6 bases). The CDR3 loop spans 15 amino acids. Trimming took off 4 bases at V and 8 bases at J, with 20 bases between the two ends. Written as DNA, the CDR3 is TGTGCCAGCAGTTCTCCCTCGGGGGCGCGTCAGGGCTACACCTTC. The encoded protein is CASSSPSGARQGYTF.

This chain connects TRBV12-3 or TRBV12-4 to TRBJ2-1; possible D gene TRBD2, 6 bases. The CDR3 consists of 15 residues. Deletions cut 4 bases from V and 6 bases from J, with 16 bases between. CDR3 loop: CASSSGTPETNEQFF. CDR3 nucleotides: TGTGCCAGCAGTTCAGGGACTCCAGAAACCAATGAGCAGTTCTTC.

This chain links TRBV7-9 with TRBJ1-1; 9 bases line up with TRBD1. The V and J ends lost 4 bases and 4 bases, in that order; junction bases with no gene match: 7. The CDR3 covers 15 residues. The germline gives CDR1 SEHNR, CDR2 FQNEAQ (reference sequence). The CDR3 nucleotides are TGTGCCAGCAGCTCCCCCCGACAGGGGGGCACTGAAGCTTTCTTT. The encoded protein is CASSSPRQGGTEAFF. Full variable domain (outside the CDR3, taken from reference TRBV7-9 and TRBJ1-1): DTGVSQNPRHKITKRGQNVTFRCDPISEHNRLYWYRQTLGQGPEFLTYFQNEAQLEKSRLLSDRFSAERPKGSFSTLEIQRTEQGDSAMYLCASSSPRQGGTEAFFGQGTRLTVV.

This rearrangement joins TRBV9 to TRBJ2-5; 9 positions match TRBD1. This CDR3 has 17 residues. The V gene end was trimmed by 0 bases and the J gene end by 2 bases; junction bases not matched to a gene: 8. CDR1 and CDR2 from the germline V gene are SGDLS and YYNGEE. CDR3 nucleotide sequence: TGTGCCAGCAGCGTAGTTGCTTTGGGACAGGGACAAGAGACCCAGTACTTC. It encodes CASSVVALGQGQETQYF. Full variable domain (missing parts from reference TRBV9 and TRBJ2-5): DSGVTQTPKHLITATGQRVTLRCSPRSGDLSVYWYQQSLDQGLQFLIQYYNGEERAKGNILERFSAQQFPDLHSELNLSSLELGDSALYFCASSVVALGQGQETQYFGPGTRLLVL.

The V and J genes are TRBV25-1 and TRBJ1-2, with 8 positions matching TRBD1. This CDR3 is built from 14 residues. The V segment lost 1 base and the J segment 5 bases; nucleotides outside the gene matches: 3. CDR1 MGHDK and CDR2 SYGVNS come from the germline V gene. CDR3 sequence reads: CASSEFGTGYGYTF. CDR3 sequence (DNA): TGTGCCAGCAGTGAATTTGGGACAGGATATGGCTACACCTTC.

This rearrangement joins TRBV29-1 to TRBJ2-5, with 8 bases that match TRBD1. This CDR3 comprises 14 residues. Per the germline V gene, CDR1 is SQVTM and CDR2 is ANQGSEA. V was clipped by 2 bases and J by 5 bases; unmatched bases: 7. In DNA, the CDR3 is TGCAGCGTTGAAACAGGGGGTGCGGTGGAGACCCAGTACTTC. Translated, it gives CSVETGGAVETQYF.

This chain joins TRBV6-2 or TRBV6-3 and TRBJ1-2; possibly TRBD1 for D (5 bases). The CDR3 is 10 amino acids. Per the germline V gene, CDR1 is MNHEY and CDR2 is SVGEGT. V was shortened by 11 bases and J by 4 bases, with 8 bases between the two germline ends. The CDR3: CAAGPYGYTF. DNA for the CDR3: TGTGCCGCAGGGCCCTATGGCTACACCTTC.

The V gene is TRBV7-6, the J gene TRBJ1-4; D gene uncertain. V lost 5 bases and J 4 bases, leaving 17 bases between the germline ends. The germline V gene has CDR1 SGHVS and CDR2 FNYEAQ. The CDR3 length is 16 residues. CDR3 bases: TGTGCCAGCAGCCCCCTTGAAGAGGAATTTAATGAAAAACTGTTTTTT. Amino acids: CASSPLEEEFNEKLFF.

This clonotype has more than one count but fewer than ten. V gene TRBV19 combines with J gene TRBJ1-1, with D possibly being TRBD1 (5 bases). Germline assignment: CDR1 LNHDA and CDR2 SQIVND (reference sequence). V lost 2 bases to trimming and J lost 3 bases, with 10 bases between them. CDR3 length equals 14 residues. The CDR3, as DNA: TGTGCCAGTAGTATAAACTCAGGGTACACTGAAGCTTTCTTT. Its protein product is CASSINSGYTEAFF.

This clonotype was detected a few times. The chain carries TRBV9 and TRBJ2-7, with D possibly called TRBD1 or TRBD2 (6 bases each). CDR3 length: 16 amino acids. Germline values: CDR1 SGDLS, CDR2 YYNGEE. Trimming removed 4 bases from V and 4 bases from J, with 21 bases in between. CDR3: CASSFGGGTTFYEQYF. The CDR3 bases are TGTGCCAGCAGCTTTGGAGGGGGAACCACTTTTTACGAGCAGTACTTC.

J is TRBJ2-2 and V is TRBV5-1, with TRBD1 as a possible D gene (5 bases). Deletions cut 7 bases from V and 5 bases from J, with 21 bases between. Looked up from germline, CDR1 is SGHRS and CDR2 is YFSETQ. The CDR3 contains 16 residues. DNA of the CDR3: TGCGCCAGCGCTCCGCAAGGCTCAGGGCGGACCGGGGAGCTGTTTTTT. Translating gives CASAPQGSGRTGELFF.